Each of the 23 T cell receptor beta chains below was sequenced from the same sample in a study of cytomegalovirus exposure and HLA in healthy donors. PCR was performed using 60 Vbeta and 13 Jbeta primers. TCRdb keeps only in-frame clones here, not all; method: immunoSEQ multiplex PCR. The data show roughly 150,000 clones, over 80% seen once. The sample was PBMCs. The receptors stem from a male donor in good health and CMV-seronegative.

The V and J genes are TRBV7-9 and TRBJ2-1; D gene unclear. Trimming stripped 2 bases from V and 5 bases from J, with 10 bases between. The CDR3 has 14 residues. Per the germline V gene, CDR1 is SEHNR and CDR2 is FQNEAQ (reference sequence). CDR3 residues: CASSLFILDNEQFF. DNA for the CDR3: TGTGCCAGCAGCTTATTTATCCTCGACAATGAGCAGTTCTTC. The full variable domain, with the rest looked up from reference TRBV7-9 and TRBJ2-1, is DTGVSQNPRHKITKRGQNVTFRCDPISEHNRLYWYRQTLGQGPEFLTYFQNEAQLEKSRLLSDRFSAERPKGSFSTLEIQRTEQGDSAMYLCASSLFILDNEQFFGPGTRLTVL.

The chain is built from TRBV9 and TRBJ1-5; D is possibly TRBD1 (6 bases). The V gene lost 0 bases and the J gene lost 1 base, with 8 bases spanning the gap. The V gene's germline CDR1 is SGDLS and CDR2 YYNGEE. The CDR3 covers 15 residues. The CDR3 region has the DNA TGTGCCAGCAGCGTAGGAAGGGGGAGCAATCAGCCCCAGCATTTT. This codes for CASSVGRGSNQPQHF.

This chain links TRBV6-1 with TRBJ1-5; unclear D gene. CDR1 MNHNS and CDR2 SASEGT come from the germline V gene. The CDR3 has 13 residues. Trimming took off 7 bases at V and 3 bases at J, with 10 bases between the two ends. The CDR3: CASTRDFNQPQHF. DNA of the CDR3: TGTGCCAGCACCCGGGATTTCAATCAGCCCCAGCATTTT.

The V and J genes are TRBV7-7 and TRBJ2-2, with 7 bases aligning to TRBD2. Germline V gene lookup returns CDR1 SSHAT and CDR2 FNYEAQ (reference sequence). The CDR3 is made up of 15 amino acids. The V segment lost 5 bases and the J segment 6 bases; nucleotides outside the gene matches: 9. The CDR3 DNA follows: TGTGCCAGCAGCCCCCTGCGGGGGATCTCCGGGGAGCTGTTTTTT. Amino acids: CASSPLRGISGELFF.

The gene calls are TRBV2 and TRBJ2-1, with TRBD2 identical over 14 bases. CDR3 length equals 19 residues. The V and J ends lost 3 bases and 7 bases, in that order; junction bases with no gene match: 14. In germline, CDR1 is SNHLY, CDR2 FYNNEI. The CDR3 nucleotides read TGTGCCAGCAGTGAGCCGACTAGCGGGGGGGCCTTTAAGGGGAATGAGCAGTTCTTC. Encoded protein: CASSEPTSGGAFKGNEQFF.

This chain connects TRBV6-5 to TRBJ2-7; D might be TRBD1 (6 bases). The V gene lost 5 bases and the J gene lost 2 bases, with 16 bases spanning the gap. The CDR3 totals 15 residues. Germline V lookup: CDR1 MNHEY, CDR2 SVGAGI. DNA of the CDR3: TGTGCCAGCAGTACCACAGGGTACCAGCCCTACGAGCAGTACTTC. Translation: CASSTTGYQPYEQYF.

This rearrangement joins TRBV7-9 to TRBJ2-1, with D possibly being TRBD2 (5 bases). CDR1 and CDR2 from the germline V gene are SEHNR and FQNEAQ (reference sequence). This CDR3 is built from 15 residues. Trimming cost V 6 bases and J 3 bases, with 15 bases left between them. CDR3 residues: CASRGSGKDYNEQFF. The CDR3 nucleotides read TGTGCCAGCAGGGGGTCGGGGAAAGACTACAATGAGCAGTTCTTC.

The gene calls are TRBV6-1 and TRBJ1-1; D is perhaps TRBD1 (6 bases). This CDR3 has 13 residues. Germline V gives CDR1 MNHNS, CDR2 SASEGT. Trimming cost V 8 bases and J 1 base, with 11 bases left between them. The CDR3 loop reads CASSGTTNTEAFF. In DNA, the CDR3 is TGTGCCAGCTCCGGGACAACGAACACTGAAGCTTTCTTT.

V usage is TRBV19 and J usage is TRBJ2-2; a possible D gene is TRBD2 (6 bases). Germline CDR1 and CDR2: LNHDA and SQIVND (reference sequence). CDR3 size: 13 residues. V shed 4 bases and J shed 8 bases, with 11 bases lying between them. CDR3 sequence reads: CASSTGLAGELFF. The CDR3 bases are TGTGCCAGTAGTACTGGGCTAGCGGGGGAGCTGTTTTTT.

The CDR3 bases are TGTGCCAGCAGCTTTGACAGGGCTGGGGCCAACGTCCTGACTTTC. This sequence encodes CASSFDRAGANVLTF. The chain employs TRBV27 and TRBJ2-6; 7 nucleotides align to TRBD1. This CDR3 spans 15 amino acids. Germline values: CDR1 MNHEY, CDR2 SMNVEV (reference sequence). J gave up 2 bases and V 6 bases, and 4 bases lay outside the gene matches.

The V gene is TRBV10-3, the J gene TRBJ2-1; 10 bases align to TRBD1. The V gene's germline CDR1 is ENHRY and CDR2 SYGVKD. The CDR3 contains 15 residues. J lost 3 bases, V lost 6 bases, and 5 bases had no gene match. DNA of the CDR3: TGTGCCATCAGCCCGACAGGGGGCGACTACAATGAGCAGTTCTTC. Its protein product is CAISPTGGDYNEQFF.

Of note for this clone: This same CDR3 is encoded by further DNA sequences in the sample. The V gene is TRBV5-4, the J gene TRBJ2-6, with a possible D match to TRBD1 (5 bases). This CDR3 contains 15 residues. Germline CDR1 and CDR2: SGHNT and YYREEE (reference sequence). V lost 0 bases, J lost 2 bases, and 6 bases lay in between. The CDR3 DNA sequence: TGTGCCAGCAGCTTGGCAGGGCCTGGGGCCAACGTCCTGACTTTC. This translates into CASSLAGPGANVLTF. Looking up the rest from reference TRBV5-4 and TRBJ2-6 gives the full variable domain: ETGVTQSPTHLIKTRGQQVTLRCSSQSGHNTVSWYQQALGQGPQFIFQYYREEENGRGNFPPRFSGLQFPNYSSELNVNALELDDSALYLCASSLAGPGANVLTFGAGSRLTVL.

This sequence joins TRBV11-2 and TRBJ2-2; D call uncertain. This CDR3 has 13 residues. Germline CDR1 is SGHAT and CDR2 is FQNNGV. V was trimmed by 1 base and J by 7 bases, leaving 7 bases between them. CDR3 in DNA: TGTGCCAGCAGCTTAGGTCTTAACGGGGAGCTGTTTTTT. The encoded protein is CASSLGLNGELFF.

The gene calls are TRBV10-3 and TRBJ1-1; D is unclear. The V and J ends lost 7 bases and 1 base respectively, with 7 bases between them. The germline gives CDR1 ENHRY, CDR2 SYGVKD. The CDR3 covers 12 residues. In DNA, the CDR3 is TGTGCCATCAAGAGCCAGAACACTGAAGCTTTCTTT. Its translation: CAIKSQNTEAFF.

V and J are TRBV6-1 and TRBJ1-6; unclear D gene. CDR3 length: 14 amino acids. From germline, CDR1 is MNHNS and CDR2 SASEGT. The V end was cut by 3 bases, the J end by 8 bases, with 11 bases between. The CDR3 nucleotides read TGTGCCAGCAGTGATGGAGAGGGTTATTCACCCCTCCACTTT. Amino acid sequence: CASSDGEGYSPLHF.

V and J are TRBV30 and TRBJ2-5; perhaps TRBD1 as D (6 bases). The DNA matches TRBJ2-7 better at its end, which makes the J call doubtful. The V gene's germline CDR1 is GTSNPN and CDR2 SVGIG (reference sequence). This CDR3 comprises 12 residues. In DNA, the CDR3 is TGTGCCTGGAGTGTAGGGGGCTACGAGCAGTACTTC. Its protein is CAWSVGGYEQYF.

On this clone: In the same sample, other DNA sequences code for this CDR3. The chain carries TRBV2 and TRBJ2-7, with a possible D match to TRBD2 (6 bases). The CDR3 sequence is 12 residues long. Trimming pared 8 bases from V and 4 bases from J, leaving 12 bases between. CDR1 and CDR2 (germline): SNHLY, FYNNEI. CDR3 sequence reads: CASGGLAYEQYF. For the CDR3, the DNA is TGTGCCAGCGGAGGGCTAGCATACGAGCAGTACTTC.

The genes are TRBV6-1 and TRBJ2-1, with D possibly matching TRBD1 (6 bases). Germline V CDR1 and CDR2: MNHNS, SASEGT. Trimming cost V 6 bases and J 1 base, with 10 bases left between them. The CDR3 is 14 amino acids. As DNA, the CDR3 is TGTGCCAGCAGAATCAGGGGATCCTACAATGAGCAGTTCTTC. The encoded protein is CASRIRGSYNEQFF.

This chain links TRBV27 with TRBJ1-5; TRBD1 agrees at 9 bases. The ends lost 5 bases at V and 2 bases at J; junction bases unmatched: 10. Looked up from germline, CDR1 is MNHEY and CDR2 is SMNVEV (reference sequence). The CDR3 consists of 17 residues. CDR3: CASSALTGGWGNQPQHF. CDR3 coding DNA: TGTGCCAGCAGTGCCCTGACAGGGGGATGGGGCAATCAGCCCCAGCATTTT.

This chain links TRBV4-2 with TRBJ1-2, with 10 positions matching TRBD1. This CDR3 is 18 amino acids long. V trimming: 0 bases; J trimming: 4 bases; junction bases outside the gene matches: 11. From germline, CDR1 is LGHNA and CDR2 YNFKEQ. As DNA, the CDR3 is TGTGCCAGCAGCCAAGATATGGGGACAGGGGCTTTCTCCTATGGCTACACCTTC. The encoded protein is CASSQDMGTGAFSYGYTF.

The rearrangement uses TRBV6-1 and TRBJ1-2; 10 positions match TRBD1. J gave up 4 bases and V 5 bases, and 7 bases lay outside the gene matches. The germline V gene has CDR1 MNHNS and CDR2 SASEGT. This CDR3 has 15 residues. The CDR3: CASSFPGQGTYGYTF. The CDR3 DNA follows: TGTGCCAGCAGTTTCCCGGGACAGGGGACCTATGGCTACACCTTC.

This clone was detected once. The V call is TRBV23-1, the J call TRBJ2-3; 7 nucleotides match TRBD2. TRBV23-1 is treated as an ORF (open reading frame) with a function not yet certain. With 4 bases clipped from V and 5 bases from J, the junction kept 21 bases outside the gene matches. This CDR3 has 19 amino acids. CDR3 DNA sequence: TGCGCCAGCAGTCCAATGGGGGACCGGGCGGGGGAAGTAGGAGATACGCAGTATTTT. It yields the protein CASSPMGDRAGEVGDTQYF.

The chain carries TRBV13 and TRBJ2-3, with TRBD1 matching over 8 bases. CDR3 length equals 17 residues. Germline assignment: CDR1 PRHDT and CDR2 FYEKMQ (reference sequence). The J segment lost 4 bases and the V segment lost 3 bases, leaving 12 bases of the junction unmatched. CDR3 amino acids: CASSLTQGASRSDTQYF. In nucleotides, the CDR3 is TGTGCCAGCAGCTTGACTCAGGGGGCAAGTAGATCAGATACGCAGTATTTT.